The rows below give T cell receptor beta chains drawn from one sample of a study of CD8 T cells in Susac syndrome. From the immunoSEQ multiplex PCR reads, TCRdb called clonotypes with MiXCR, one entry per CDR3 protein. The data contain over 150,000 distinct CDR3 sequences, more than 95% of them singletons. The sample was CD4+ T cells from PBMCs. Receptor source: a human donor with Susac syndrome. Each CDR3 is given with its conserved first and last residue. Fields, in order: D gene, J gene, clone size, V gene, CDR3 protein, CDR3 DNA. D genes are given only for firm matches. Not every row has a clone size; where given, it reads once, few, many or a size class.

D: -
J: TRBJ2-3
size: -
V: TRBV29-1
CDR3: CSVEASESTDTQYF
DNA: TGCAGCGTTGAAGCCTCGGAGAGCACAGATACGCAGTATTTT

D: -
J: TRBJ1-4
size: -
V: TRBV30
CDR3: CAWTGENEKLFF
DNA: TGTGCCTGGACTGGGGAGAATGAAAAACTGTTTTTT

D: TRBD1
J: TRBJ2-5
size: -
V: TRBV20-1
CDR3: CSARRQGAVETQYF
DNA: TGCAGTGCTAGACGACAGGGGGCGGTGGAGACCCAGTACTTC

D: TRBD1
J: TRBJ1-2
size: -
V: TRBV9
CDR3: CASSVGQGVSYTF
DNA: TGTGCCAGCAGCGTAGGACAGGGGGTTAGCTACACCTTC

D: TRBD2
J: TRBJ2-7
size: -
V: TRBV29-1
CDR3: CSVGGGSSEQYF
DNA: TGCAGCGTTGGGGGGGGGTCAAGCGAGCAGTACTTC

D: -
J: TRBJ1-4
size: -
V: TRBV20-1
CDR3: CTTGTPGKLFF
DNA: TGCACCACCGGGACCCCGGGGAAACTGTTTTTT

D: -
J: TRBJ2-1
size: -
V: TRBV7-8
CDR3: CASSLSPGITVYNEQFF
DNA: TGTGCCAGCAGCTTATCGCCGGGTATCACGGTCTACAATGAGCAGTTCTTC

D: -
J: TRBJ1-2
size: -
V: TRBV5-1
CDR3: CASSSASKGRGTF
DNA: TGCGCCAGCAGCTCAGCCTCCAAGGGGCGAGGCACCTTC

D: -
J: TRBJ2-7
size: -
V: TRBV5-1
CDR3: CASSVDSPSYEQYF
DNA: TGCGCCAGCAGCGTTGACAGTCCATCCTACGAGCAGTACTTC

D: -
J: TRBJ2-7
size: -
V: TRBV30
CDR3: CAWVTAYEQYF
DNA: TGTGCCTGGGTGACAGCCTACGAGCAGTACTTC

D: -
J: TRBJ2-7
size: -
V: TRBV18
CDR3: CASSSLAGEQYF
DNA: TGTGCCAGCTCATCACTAGCTGGCGAGCAGTACTTC

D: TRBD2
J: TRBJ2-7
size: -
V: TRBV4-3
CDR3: CASSQDARGVYEQYF
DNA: TGCGCCAGCAGCCAAGATGCCCGGGGGGTCTACGAGCAGTACTTC

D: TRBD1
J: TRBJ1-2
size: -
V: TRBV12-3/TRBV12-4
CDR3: CASRPGQGVDYGYTF
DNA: TGTGCCAGCAGACCGGGACAGGGGGTTGACTATGGCTACACCTTC

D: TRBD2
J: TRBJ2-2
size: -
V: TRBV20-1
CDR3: CSAPFAGGNTGELFF
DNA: TGCAGTGCCCCTTTTGCGGGAGGGAACACCGGGGAGCTGTTTTTT

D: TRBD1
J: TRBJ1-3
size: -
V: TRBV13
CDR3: CASSSRQGRSSGNTIYF
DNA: TGTGCCAGCAGCTCCCGACAGGGGAGATCCTCTGGAAACACCATATATTTT

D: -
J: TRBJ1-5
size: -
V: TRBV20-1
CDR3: CSATDSYSNQPQHF
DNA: TGCAGTGCAACTGACAGCTATAGCAATCAGCCCCAGCATTTT

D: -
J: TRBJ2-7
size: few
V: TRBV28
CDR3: CASSLAGPYEQYF
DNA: TGTGCCAGCAGTTTGGCAGGGCCCTACGAGCAGTACTTC

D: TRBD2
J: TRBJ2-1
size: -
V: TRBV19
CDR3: CASSPTSPFSNEQFF
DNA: TGTGCCAGTAGCCCGACTAGCCCCTTTAGCAATGAGCAGTTCTTC

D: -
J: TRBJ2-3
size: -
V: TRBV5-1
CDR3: CASSRWGDYTDTQYF
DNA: TGCGCCAGCAGCCGGTGGGGCGACTACACAGATACGCAGTATTTT

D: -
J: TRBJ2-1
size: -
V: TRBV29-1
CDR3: CSVEGLADSYNEQFF
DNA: TGCAGCGTTGAAGGGTTAGCGGACTCCTACAATGAGCAGTTCTTC

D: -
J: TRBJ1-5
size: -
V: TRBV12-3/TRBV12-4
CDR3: CASSFGRGSQPQHF
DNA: TGTGCCAGCAGTTTTGGGAGGGGCTCTCAGCCCCAGCATTTT

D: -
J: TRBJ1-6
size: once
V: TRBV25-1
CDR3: CASSEYGPASSPLHF
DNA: TGTGCCAGCAGTGAATATGGGCCCGCGAGTTCACCCCTCCACTTT

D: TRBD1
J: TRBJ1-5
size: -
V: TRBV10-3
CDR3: CAIADRGDQPQHF
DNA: TGTGCCATCGCGGACAGGGGGGATCAGCCCCAGCATTTT

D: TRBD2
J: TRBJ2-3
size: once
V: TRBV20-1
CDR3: CSARLSGRTDTQYF
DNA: TGCAGTGCTAGGCTTAGCGGGAGAACAGATACGCAGTATTTT

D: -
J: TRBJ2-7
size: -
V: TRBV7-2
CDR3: CASSLGSPRVGYEQYF
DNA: TGTGCCAGCAGCTTAGGATCTCCCAGGGTTGGCTACGAGCAGTACTTC

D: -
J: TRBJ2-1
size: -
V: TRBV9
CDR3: CASSVDGGGEQFF
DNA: TGTGCCAGCAGCGTAGACGGCGGTGGGGAGCAGTTCTTC

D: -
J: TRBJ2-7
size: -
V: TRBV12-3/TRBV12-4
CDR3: CASSPGRDYEQYF
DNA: TGTGCCAGCAGCCCCGGCAGGGACTACGAGCAGTACTTC

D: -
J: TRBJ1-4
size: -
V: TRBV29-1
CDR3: CSVESVEKLFF
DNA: TGCAGCGTTGAATCCGTTGAAAAACTGTTTTTT

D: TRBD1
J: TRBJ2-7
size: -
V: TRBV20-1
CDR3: CSATGQDHYEQYF
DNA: TGCAGTGCTACGGGACAGGACCACTACGAGCAGTACTTC

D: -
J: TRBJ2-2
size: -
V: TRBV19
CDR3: CASSPGISNTGELFF
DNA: TGTGCCAGTAGTCCAGGGATCTCGAACACCGGGGAGCTGTTTTTT

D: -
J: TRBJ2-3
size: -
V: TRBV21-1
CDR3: CASSFQEGLAGGEDTDTQYF
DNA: TGTGCCAGCAGCTTCCAGGAAGGACTAGCGGGAGGGGAGGACACAGATACGCAGTATTTT

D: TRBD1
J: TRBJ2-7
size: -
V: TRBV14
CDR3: CASSRTGTGASEQYF
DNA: TGTGCCAGCAGCCGGACCGGGACAGGGGCTTCCGAGCAGTACTTC

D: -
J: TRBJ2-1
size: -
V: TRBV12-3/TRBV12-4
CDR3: CASIRTDDSYNEQFF
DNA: TGTGCCAGCATTCGGACTGATGACTCCTACAATGAGCAGTTCTTC

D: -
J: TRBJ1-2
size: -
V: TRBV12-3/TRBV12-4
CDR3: CASSSDSPSRCTF
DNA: TGTGCCAGCAGCTCAGACAGTCCCTCTAGGTGCACCTTC

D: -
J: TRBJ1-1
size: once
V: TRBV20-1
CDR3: CSATRRLNTEAFF
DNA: TGCAGTGCTACTCGACGGCTGAACACTGAAGCTTTCTTT

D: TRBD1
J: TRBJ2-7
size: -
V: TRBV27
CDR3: CASSQNPPSRGLTYEQYF
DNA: TGTGCCAGCAGTCAAAACCCCCCGAGCAGGGGGTTAACCTACGAGCAGTACTTC

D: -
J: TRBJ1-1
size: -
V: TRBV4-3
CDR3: CASSQEGGTEAFF
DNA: TGCGCCAGCAGCCAAGAGGGGGGCACTGAAGCTTTCTTT

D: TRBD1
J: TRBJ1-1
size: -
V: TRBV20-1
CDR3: CSAIGHSGGTEAFF
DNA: TGCAGTGCTATAGGACATTCAGGGGGCACTGAAGCTTTCTTT

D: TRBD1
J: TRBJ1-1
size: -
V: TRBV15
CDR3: CATSRGGQGAEAFF
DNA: TGTGCCACCAGCAGGGGGGGGCAGGGGGCTGAAGCTTTCTTT

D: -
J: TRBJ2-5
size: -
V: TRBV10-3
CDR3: CAINIRPKETQYF
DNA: TGTGCCATCAACATACGACCCAAAGAGACCCAGTACTTC

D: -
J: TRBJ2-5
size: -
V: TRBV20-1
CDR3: CSATLDSGETQYF
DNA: TGCAGTGCTACCCTGGACAGCGGAGAGACCCAGTACTTC

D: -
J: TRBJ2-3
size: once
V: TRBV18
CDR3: CASSPPTRDSSDTQYF
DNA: TGTGCCAGCTCACCGCCTACCCGGGATTCCTCAGATACGCAGTATTTT

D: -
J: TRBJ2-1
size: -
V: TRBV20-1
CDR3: CSPRGAGDEQFF
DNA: TGCAGTCCACGGGGGGCCGGTGATGAGCAGTTCTTC